This TCR beta chain was identified during a study of T cells in tuberculosis. Study context: The T cells targeted glucose monomycolate, a mycobacterial lipid, via CD1B. Study-wide points: The stringent gate may have excluded weak CD1B-GMM tetramer binders.

Assay: immunoSEQ multiplex PCR; the TCRdb copy retains only in-frame clones and omits some. This sample carries tens of thousands of clones, 81% of them seen once, and the ten largest clones take 9.5% to 15%. The CDR3 length is 14 residues. The germline gives CDR1 MNHNS, CDR2 SASEGT. V lost 0 bases and J lost 7, with 13 bases in between. After thawing and overnight rest, PBMC were stained with GMM-loaded CD1B tetramer, viability dye and anti-CD3 for sorting. The lipid loaded on the CD1B tetramers was C32 glucose monomycolate from Rhodococcus equi. Tetramer-negative cells, roughly 97,000 per donor, were also sorted.

V and J are TRBV6-1 and TRBJ2-7, with D possibly TRBD1 on 5 matching bases. The TCR comes from an adult woman with latent tuberculosis. Sequenced: CD1b-GMM tetramer-negative cells sorted from PBMCs. The CDR3 nucleotides read TGTGCCAGCAGTGAAGCGCCTGGGAAGGGGGAGCAGTACTTC. Protein product: CASSEAPGKGEQYF.